One sample yielded the 22 T cell receptor beta chains listed below, sequenced in a study of T cells in Graves' hyperthyroidism and ophthalmopathy. RNA transcripts served as the template for amplifying TCR beta CDR3 regions. RT-PCR in the first round (using the HTBI primer set) targeted the TCR CDR3. From the multiplex PCR reads, TCRdb called clonotypes with MiXCR, one entry per CDR3 protein. In the table there are around 300,000 distinct CDR3 sequences, approximately 16% of which are singletons. The sequenced material came from blood. The origin of the receptors is a woman aged 45-59 years with Graves' hyperthyroidism that later progressed to Graves' ophthalmopathy.

A word on this clonotype: This may be a read error, as it is one base from a much larger clone. The rearrangement joins TRBV6-1 to TRBJ1-2; no reliable D call. This CDR3 comprises 11 residues. The germline CDR1 and CDR2 sequences are MNHNS and SASEGT. For the CDR3, the DNA is TGTGCCAGCCCATGGAACTATGGCTACGCCTTC. Residues: CASPWNYGYAF.

This clonotype was recorded many times. J is TRBJ2-1 and V is TRBV7-2; 7 bases align to TRBD1. The CDR3 totals 13 residues. Germline V gene lookup returns CDR1 SGHTA and CDR2 FQGNSA. V was clipped by 1 base and J by 8 bases; unmatched bases: 2. CDR3 in amino acids: CASSLGTGDEQFF. CDR3 DNA sequence: TGTGCCAGCAGCTTAGGAACAGGGGATGAGCAGTTCTTC.

The rearrangement links TRBV6-1 to TRBJ1-6, with 8 positions matching TRBD1. Germline V gene sequence: CDR1 MNHNS, CDR2 SASEGT. CDR3 length: 13 residues. Trimming took 10 bases from V and 10 from J; bases not matched to a gene: 9. For the CDR3, the DNA is TGTGCCACCAAGACAGGGGAGCGGTCACCCCTCCACTTT. This translates into CATKTGERSPLHF.

This clonotype was observed at least ten times. The V gene is TRBV11-2, the J gene TRBJ1-1; D possibly corresponds to TRBD1 (5 bases). Germline CDR1 is SGHAT and CDR2 is FQNNGV. The V end lost 0 bases, the J end lost 8 bases, and 13 bases lay between the germline ends. The CDR3 extends over 14 amino acids. The CDR3 nucleotides are TGTGCCAGCAGCTTAGAGTGGGGACCGGGCGAAGCTTTCTTT. Residues: CASSLEWGPGEAFF. The whole variable domain, filled in from reference TRBV11-2 and TRBJ1-1, reads EAGVAQSPRYKIIEKRQSVAFWCNPISGHATLYWYQQILGQGPKLLIQFQNNGVVDDSQLPKDRFSAERLKGVDSTLKIQPAKLEDSAVYLCASSLEWGPGEAFFGQGTRLTVV.

In this sample, this clonotype turned up a few times. The chain uses TRBV29-1 and TRBJ2-4; 9 bases map to TRBD1. Germline V CDR1 and CDR2: SQVTM, ANQGSEA. The V and J ends lost 6 bases and 9 bases, in that order; junction bases with no gene match: 21. The length of the CDR3 is 17 residues. The CDR3 sequence is CSVVQGADGRKESIQYF. CDR3 bases: TGCAGCGTAGTACAGGGGGCGGACGGTAGAAAAGAAAGCATTCAGTACTTC.

In this sample, this clonotype turned up a few times. The chain joins TRBV28 to TRBJ1-6; possibly TRBD1 for D (5 bases). Deletions cut 5 bases from V and 9 bases from J, with 14 bases between. The germline gives CDR1 MDHEN, CDR2 SYDVKM. CDR3 length: 14 amino acids. The CDR3 coding sequence is TGTGCCAGCAGTCCTGACAGAAGAACTTCACCCCTCCACTTT. Translated: CASSPDRRTSPLHF.

This clonotype was observed many times. The rearrangement uses TRBV28 and TRBJ2-1; no definite D call. The CDR3 totals 12 residues. Per the germline V gene, CDR1 is MDHEN and CDR2 is SYDVKM. The V and J ends lost 8 bases and 6 bases respectively, with 11 bases between them. For the CDR3, the DNA is TGTGCCAGCGTGGGCAACCCCAATGAGCAGTTCTTC. This codes for CASVGNPNEQFF. Using reference TRBV28 and TRBJ2-1 for the parts outside the CDR3, the full variable domain is DVKVTQSSRYLVKRTGEKVFLECVQDMDHENMFWYRQDPGLGLRLIYFSYDVKMKEKGDIPEGYSVSREKKERFSLILESASTNQTSMYLCASVGNPNEQFFGPGTRLTVL.

The sample holds a few counts of this clonotype. V usage is TRBV3-1 and J usage is TRBJ2-7; 9 bases map to TRBD2. Germline V gene sequence: CDR1 LGHDT, CDR2 YNNKEL (reference sequence). CDR3 length equals 19 residues. Trimming cost V 4 bases and J 0 bases; bases outside gene matches: 16. CDR3 in amino acids: CASSPGPLAGPRNSYEQYF. DNA for the CDR3: TGTGCCAGCAGCCCCGGCCCTCTAGCGGGACCACGCAACTCCTACGAGCAGTACTTC.

This clonotype has ten or more counts. The genes are TRBV20-1 and TRBJ2-1; 8 nucleotides align to TRBD2. Per the germline V gene, CDR1 is DFQATT and CDR2 is SNEGSKA (reference sequence). The CDR3 is made up of 14 amino acids. Germline trimming cut 6 bases from V and 7 bases from J; bases unmatched to any gene: 11. The CDR3 nucleotides read TGCAGTGCGTGTCCGGGACTAGTACCAAATGAGCAGTTCTTC. Protein sequence: CSACPGLVPNEQFF.

Ten or more counts support this clonotype. The rearrangement links TRBV2 to TRBJ2-7; D is possibly TRBD1 or TRBD2 (6 bases each). Looked up from germline, CDR1 is SNHLY and CDR2 is FYNNEI. CDR3 length: 14 residues. V shed 7 bases and J shed 6 bases, with 19 bases lying between them. CDR3 in amino acids: CASNPQVRGGEQYF. The CDR3, as DNA: TGTGCCAGCAACCCCCAGGTCAGGGGAGGCGAGCAGTACTTC. The complete variable domain, with remaining parts taken from reference TRBV2 and TRBJ2-7, reads EPEVTQTPSHQVTQMGQEVILRCVPISNHLYFYWYRQILGQKVEFLVSFYNNEISEKSEIFDDQFSVERPDGSNFTLKIRSTKLEDSAMYFCASNPQVRGGEQYFGPGTRLTVT.

The table lists this clonotype with many counts. The gene calls are TRBV3-1 and TRBJ2-2, with D perhaps given as TRBD1 or TRBD2 (6 bases each). CDR1 LGHDT and CDR2 YNNKEL come from the germline V gene (reference sequence). The CDR3 consists of 15 residues. The V end was cut by 7 bases, the J end by 4 bases, with 16 bases between. CDR3 protein: CASKQGLSITGELFF. As DNA, the CDR3 is TGTGCCAGCAAACAGGGACTGTCGATCACCGGGGAGCTGTTTTTT. The whole variable domain, filled in from reference TRBV3-1 and TRBJ2-2, reads DTAVSQTPKYLVTQMGNDKSIKCEQNLGHDTMYWYKQDSKKFLKIMFSYNNKELIINETVPNRFSPKSPDKAHLNLHINSLELGDSAVYFCASKQGLSITGELFFGEGSRLTVL.

There are many counts of this clonotype. The chain has TRBV24-1 and TRBJ2-1; D might be TRBD1 or TRBD2, each matching 5 bases. The CDR3 sequence is 15 residues long. The germline V and J ends were trimmed by 1 base and 5 bases, with 11 bases remaining between them. From germline, CDR1 is KGHDR and CDR2 SFDVKD. CDR3 protein: CATSDFGDGHNEQFF. CDR3 sequence (DNA): TGTGCCACCAGTGATTTCGGGGACGGGCACAATGAGCAGTTCTTC.

This clonotype was found many times. J is TRBJ2-1 and V is TRBV7-2; the match to TRBD2 covers 7 bases. Germline assignment: CDR1 SGHTA and CDR2 FQGNSA. The CDR3 extends over 16 amino acids. V dropped 4 bases and J dropped 2; count of bases not matched to a gene: 8. This chain's CDR3 is CASSSQSGATYNEQFF. CDR3 DNA: TGTGCCAGCAGCTCGCAAAGCGGGGCGACCTACAATGAGCAGTTCTTC.

This clonotype came up many times. The chain has TRBV28 and TRBJ1-3; D gene uncertain. Per germline, CDR1 MDHEN and CDR2 SYDVKM. V shed 2 bases and J shed 2 bases, with 7 bases lying between them. The CDR3 spans 14 residues. Written as DNA, the CDR3 is TGTGCCAGCAGTTTAGGAGGGACTGGAAACACCATATATTTT. It specifies CASSLGGTGNTIYF. The full variable domain, in which reference TRBV28 and TRBJ1-3 provide the parts outside the CDR3, is DVKVTQSSRYLVKRTGEKVFLECVQDMDHENMFWYRQDPGLGLRLIYFSYDVKMKEKGDIPEGYSVSREKKERFSLILESASTNQTSMYLCASSLGGTGNTIYFGEGSWLTVV.

In this sample, this clonotype turned up a few times. The V gene is TRBV6-1, the J gene TRBJ2-1; possible D gene TRBD2, 6 bases. Deletions cut 8 bases from V and 14 bases from J, with 25 bases between. Germline CDR1 MNHNS, CDR2 SASEGT. The CDR3 contains 14 residues. CDR3: CASPNPLFGTGEFF. The CDR3 nucleotides are TGTGCCAGCCCGAACCCATTGTTCGGGACTGGAGAGTTCTTC.

In this sample, this clonotype turned up many times. The chain is built from TRBV20-1 and TRBJ2-2; 8 nucleotides match TRBD2. The germline gives CDR1 DFQATT, CDR2 SNEGSKA (reference sequence). There are 15 residues in the CDR3. With 1 base clipped from V and 5 bases from J, the junction kept 6 bases outside the gene matches. CDR3 loop: CSARVSGSGTGELFF. CDR3 in DNA: TGCAGTGCTAGAGTCAGCGGGAGTGGTACCGGGGAGCTGTTTTTT.

V and J are TRBV7-3 and TRBJ2-1; TRBD2 aligns across 10 bases. The CDR3 loop spans 15 amino acids. Per germline, CDR1 SGHTA and CDR2 FQGTGA. Trimming removed 6 bases from V and 7 bases from J; junction bases left unmatched: 9. The CDR3 DNA sequence: TGTGCCAGCAGGCTCCTAGCGGGAGTTAGTAATGAGCAGTTCTTC. Translating it yields CASRLLAGVSNEQFF.

At least ten counts were recorded for this clonotype. This chain uses TRBV28 with TRBJ2-5; D is uncertain. V lost 10 bases to trimming and J lost 2 bases, with 11 bases between them. Germline CDR1 is MDHEN and CDR2 is SYDVKM. The CDR3 consists of 12 residues. The CDR3 reads CATGSEQETQYF. The CDR3 DNA sequence: TGTGCCACCGGCTCAGAGCAAGAGACCCAGTACTTC. Together with reference TRBV28 and TRBJ2-5, the CDR3 gives the full variable domain: DVKVTQSSRYLVKRTGEKVFLECVQDMDHENMFWYRQDPGLGLRLIYFSYDVKMKEKGDIPEGYSVSREKKERFSLILESASTNQTSMYLCATGSEQETQYFGPGTRLLVL.

This clonotype has at least ten counts. This chain links TRBV27 with TRBJ2-5; TRBD2 matches at 10 bases. V lost 0 bases to trimming and J lost 4 bases; unmatched junction nucleotides: 11. Germline CDR1 is MNHEY and CDR2 is SMNVEV (reference sequence). This CDR3 has 18 residues. CDR3 sequence: CASSLSRASGSVVETQYF. CDR3 nucleotide sequence: TGTGCCAGCAGTTTATCGCGGGCTAGCGGGAGCGTGGTAGAGACCCAGTACTTC.

This clonotype has at least ten counts. The V gene is TRBV5-1, the J gene TRBJ1-2; the D is unclear. From germline, CDR1 is SGHRS and CDR2 YFSETQ. The length of the CDR3 is 15 residues. V was trimmed by 4 bases and J by 5 bases, leaving 18 bases between them. The CDR3 loop reads CASSLLAGLVYGYTF. In nucleotides, the CDR3 is TGCGCCAGCAGCCTGTTGGCGGGTTTGGTTTATGGCTACACCTTC.

This clonotype was counted only a few times. The chain combines TRBV20-1 with TRBJ1-1; D remains ambiguous. Germline V gene sequence: CDR1 DFQATT, CDR2 SNEGSKA (reference sequence). This CDR3 region has 12 residues. V lost 5 bases, J lost 6 bases, and 13 bases lay in between. The CDR3 nucleotides are TGCAGTGCTTCCCGACTCACCCCTGAAGCTTTCTTT. Amino acids: CSASRLTPEAFF.

The chain carries TRBV29-1 and TRBJ1-6; 7 nucleotides agree with TRBD1. V shed 4 bases and J 7 bases; nucleotides not matched to a gene: 1. There are 12 residues in the CDR3. The V gene's germline CDR1 is SQVTM and CDR2 ANQGSEA. The chain's CDR3 is CSVVTGNSPLHF. CDR3 in DNA: TGCAGCGTTGTGACAGGGAATTCACCCCTCCACTTT.